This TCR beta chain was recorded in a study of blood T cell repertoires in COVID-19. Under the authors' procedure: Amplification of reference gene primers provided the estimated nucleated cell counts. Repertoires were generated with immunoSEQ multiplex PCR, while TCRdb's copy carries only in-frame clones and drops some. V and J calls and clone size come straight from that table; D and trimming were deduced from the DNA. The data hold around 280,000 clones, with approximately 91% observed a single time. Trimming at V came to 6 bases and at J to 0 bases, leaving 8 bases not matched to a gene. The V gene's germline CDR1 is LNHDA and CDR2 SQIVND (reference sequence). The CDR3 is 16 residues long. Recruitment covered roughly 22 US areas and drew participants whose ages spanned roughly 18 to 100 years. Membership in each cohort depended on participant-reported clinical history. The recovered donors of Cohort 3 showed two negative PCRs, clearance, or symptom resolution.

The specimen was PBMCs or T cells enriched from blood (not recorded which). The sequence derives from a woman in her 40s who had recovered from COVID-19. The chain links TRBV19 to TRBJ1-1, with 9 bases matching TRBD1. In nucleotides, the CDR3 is TGTGCCAGTAGGGGGACAGGGTCTCTCATGAACACTGAAGCTTTCTTT. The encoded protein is CASRGTGSLMNTEAFF.